This T cell receptor beta chain is from a study of PD-L1 blockade in urothelial cancer. In the study overall: Researchers looked at the blood 3 weeks (second dose) and 6 weeks after treatment began. Counts from blood samples showed a median of roughly 130,000 T cells.

The time point here: peripheral blood 6 weeks after treatment start. Diagnoses among patients were locally advanced or metastatic urothelial carcinoma. The CDR3 is made up of 15 amino acids. Per germline, CDR1 SGDLS and CDR2 YYNGEE. Trimming at V came to 0 bases and at J to 3 bases, leaving 6 bases not matched to a gene. Some clones are missing from TCRdb's copy, which holds only in-frame ones; the method was immunoSEQ multiplex PCR. The top ten clones hold roughly 24% of a sample with 35,000 to 40,000 clones, 75% to 90% of them seen once. The chain employs TRBV9 and TRBJ2-7; 7 bases are shared with TRBD1. Material: PBMCs, obtained around atezolizumab (anti-PD-L1) treatment. This receptor was taken from a man aged 55 to 70 with urothelial cancer. CDR3 DNA: TGTGCCAGCAGCGTAGGGGGGACAGCCATCTACGAGCAGTACTTC. Protein product: CASSVGGTAIYEQYF.